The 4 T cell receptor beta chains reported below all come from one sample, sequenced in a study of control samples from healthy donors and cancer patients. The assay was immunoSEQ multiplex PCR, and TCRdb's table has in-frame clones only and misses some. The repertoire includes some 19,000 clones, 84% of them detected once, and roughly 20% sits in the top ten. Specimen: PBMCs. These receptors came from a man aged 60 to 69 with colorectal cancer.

CDR3 coding DNA: TGTGCCAGCAGCTCCAGCGGAAACAATGAGCAGTTCTTC. Protein: CASSSSGNNEQFF. The chain has TRBV7-9 and TRBJ2-1; tentative D call: TRBD2 (5 bases). From germline, CDR1 is SEHNR and CDR2 FQNEAQ (reference sequence). Trimming took 4 bases from V and 5 from J, leaving 9 bases between them. This CDR3 comprises 13 residues.

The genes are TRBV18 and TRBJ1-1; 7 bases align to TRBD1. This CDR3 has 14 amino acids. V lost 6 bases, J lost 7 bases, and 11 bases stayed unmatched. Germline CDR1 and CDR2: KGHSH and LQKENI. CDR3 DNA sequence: TGTGCCAGCTCCCCAGACAGGGCGGGTAATGAAGCTTTCTTT. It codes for CASSPDRAGNEAFF.

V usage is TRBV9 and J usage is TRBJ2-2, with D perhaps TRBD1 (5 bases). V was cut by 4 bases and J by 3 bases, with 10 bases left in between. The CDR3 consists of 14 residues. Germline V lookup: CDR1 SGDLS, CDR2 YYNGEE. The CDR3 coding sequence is TGTGCCAGCAGCCCCAAAGGGGACACCGGGGAGCTGTTTTTT. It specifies CASSPKGDTGELFF.

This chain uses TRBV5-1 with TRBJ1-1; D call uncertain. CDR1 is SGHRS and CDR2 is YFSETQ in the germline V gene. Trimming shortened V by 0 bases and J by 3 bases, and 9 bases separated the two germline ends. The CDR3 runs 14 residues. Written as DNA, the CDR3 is TGCGCCAGCAGCTTGGGTTCGGGTGACACTGAAGCTTTCTTT. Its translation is CASSLGSGDTEAFF.